The 26 T cell receptor beta chains below were found in one sample sequenced in a study of shared clonotypes between healthy human individuals. Here immunoSEQ multiplex PCR was the method, and the copy in TCRdb shows in-frame clones only, minus some. The sample contains about half a million clones, 79% of which appear only once. The sample comprised PBMCs. The receptor set was obtained from a woman aged 40 to 50 in good health. Some clones in this sample may be carry-over from other donors' samples.

The genes are TRBV7-8 and TRBJ2-6; D gene uncertain. Trimming removed 1 base at V and 0 bases at J, with 4 bases between. CDR3 length: 15 residues. Germline values: CDR1 SGHVS, CDR2 FQNEAQ. The CDR3 reads CASSLENSGANVLTF. The CDR3 region has the DNA TGTGCCAGCAGCTTAGAAAACTCTGGGGCCAACGTCCTGACTTTC. The whole variable domain, filled in from reference TRBV7-8 and TRBJ2-6, reads GAGVSQSPRYKVAKRGQDVALRCDPISGHVSLFWYQQALGQGPEFLTYFQNEAQLDKSGLPSDRFFAERPEGSVSTLKIQRTQQEDSAVYLCASSLENSGANVLTFGAGSRLTVL.

The chain employs TRBV7-6 and TRBJ2-1; possibly TRBD1 for D (5 bases). The V and J ends lost 2 bases and 0 bases respectively, with 8 bases between them. Germline V gene sequence: CDR1 SGHVS, CDR2 FNYEAQ. The CDR3 covers 15 residues. The CDR3 nucleotides are TGTGCCAGCAGCTTAAGGGGAAACTCCTACAATGAGCAGTTCTTC. Translating gives CASSLRGNSYNEQFF.

This clone was observed a handful of times. This rearrangement joins TRBV5-4 to TRBJ2-5; tentatively, D is TRBD1 (6 bases). V gave up 4 bases and J gave up 4 bases, with 11 bases separating them. This CDR3 comprises 13 residues. The germline gives CDR1 SGHNT, CDR2 YYREEE (reference sequence). The CDR3 region is CASSPQGRETQYF. The CDR3 DNA reads TGTGCCAGCAGCCCTCAGGGGCGAGAGACCCAGTACTTC.

For this clone: Compared with germline, one end of the junction differs, possibly owing to a read error. The V call is TRBV30, the J call TRBJ2-1; the D gene is possibly TRBD2 (6 bases). This CDR3 spans 13 amino acids. CDR1 is GTSNPN and CDR2 is SVGIG in the germline V gene (reference sequence). CDR3 DNA: TGTGCCTGGGGGGGGACGCCGAACAATGGGCAGTTCTTC. Encoded protein: CAWGGTPNNGQFF.

The chain has TRBV2 and TRBJ2-5; possible D gene TRBD1, 6 bases. This CDR3 spans 14 amino acids. The germline gives CDR1 SNHLY, CDR2 FYNNEI. The V end lost 3 bases, the J end lost 4 bases, and 12 bases lay between the germline ends. In nucleotides, the CDR3 is TGTGCCAGCAGTGAGGGGGCAGACCCAGAGACCCAGTACTTC. This translates into CASSEGADPETQYF.

The chain recombines TRBV29-1 with TRBJ2-5; D possibly corresponds to TRBD1 (6 bases). Germline V gene data show CDR1 as SQVTM and CDR2 as ANQGSEA. V was shortened by 7 bases and J by 0 bases, with 15 bases between the two germline ends. The CDR3 has 14 residues. As DNA, the CDR3 is TGCAGCGCCAGACAGGACAAGTACCAAGAGACCCAGTACTTC. Translating gives CSARQDKYQETQYF.

This chain links TRBV5-1 with TRBJ2-1; unclear D gene. Trimming took off 2 bases at V and 7 bases at J, with 4 bases between the two ends. This CDR3 has 11 amino acids. From germline, CDR1 is SGHRS and CDR2 YFSETQ. The CDR3 DNA is TGCGCCAGCAGCTTTATGAATGAGCAGTTCTTC. Translating gives CASSFMNEQFF.

The chain links TRBV28 to TRBJ2-3, with D maybe TRBD1 (5 bases). Per germline, CDR1 MDHEN and CDR2 SYDVKM. The CDR3 sequence is 15 residues long. The V end was cut by 2 bases, the J end by 8 bases, with 17 bases between. Here the CDR3 reads CASSLTPDSHGTQYF. CDR3 nucleotide sequence: TGTGCCAGCAGTTTAACCCCTGACAGCCATGGTACGCAGTATTTT. Filled out from reference TRBV28 and TRBJ2-3, the complete variable domain reads DVKVTQSSRYLVKRTGEKVFLECVQDMDHENMFWYRQDPGLGLRLIYFSYDVKMKEKGDIPEGYSVSREKKERFSLILESASTNQTSMYLCASSLTPDSHGTQYFGPGTRLTVL.

The chain links TRBV6-5 to TRBJ2-7; 7 nucleotides agree with TRBD1. The V and J ends lost 4 bases and 1 base, in that order; junction bases with no gene match: 7. The CDR3 extends over 15 amino acids. In germline, CDR1 is MNHEY, CDR2 SVGAGI. CDR3 sequence: CASSSSGTASYEQYF. The CDR3 DNA reads as TGTGCCAGCAGTTCCTCTGGGACAGCTTCCTACGAGCAGTACTTC.

V is TRBV4-2 and J is TRBJ2-1; 7 positions match TRBD2. The V gene end was trimmed by 1 base and the J gene end by 3 bases; junction bases not matched to a gene: 6. The CDR3 sequence is 16 residues long. The germline V gene has CDR1 LGHNA and CDR2 YNFKEQ. In DNA form, the CDR3 reads TGTGCCAGCAGCCAAGGGTTCGCGGGAGACTACAATGAGCAGTTCTTC. Its protein is CASSQGFAGDYNEQFF.

The chain uses TRBV6-1 and TRBJ1-4, with unresolved D. V lost 7 bases, J lost 8 bases, and 17 bases lay in between. CDR1 and CDR2 from the germline V gene are MNHNS and SASEGT. This CDR3 is 14 amino acids long. The CDR3 protein is CASTLEGWGEKLFF. In DNA, the CDR3 is TGTGCCAGCACCTTGGAAGGGTGGGGAGAAAAACTGTTTTTT.

This clone was counted once. This chain connects TRBV5-1 to TRBJ2-3; 9 positions match TRBD2. CDR1 is SGHRS, CDR2 YFSETQ, per germline. J gave up 4 bases and V 9 bases, and 9 bases lay outside the gene matches. The CDR3 covers 14 residues. CDR3 region: CATQAAGGPDTQYF. CDR3 bases: TGCGCCACCCAGGCGGCGGGGGGGCCAGATACGCAGTATTTT.

J is TRBJ1-1 and V is TRBV7-3; D remains ambiguous. Looked up from germline, CDR1 is SGHTA and CDR2 is FQGTGA. This CDR3 contains 13 residues. The V and J ends lost 8 bases and 1 base respectively, with 11 bases between them. This chain's CDR3 is CASLHGPNTEAFF. Here the CDR3 DNA reads TGTGCCAGCCTTCACGGCCCGAACACTGAAGCTTTCTTT.

The rearrangement uses TRBV21-1 and TRBJ1-4; TRBD1, as called in the table, went unchecked against the DNA. TRBV21-1 is classified as a pseudogene. The length of the CDR3 is 18 residues. CDR3 region: CASSKECRGDDLNEKLFF. The CDR3 nucleotides read TGTGCCAGCAGCAAAGAGTGCAGGGGCGACGATCTTAATGAAAAACTGTTTTTT.

V is TRBV7-6 and J is TRBJ2-3; no firm D call. V dropped 0 bases and J dropped 0 bases, with 4 bases sitting between them. CDR1 and CDR2 from the germline V gene are SGHVS and FNYEAQ. The length of the CDR3 is 14 residues. The CDR3 region is CASSLARSTDTQYF. CDR3 nucleotides: TGTGCCAGCAGCTTAGCGAGAAGCACAGATACGCAGTATTTT.

V and J are TRBV29-1 and TRBJ2-3, with 9 bases fitting TRBD2. The CDR3 is 13 amino acids. Germline trimming cut 4 bases from V and 6 bases from J; bases unmatched to any gene: 5. Germline V gene sequence: CDR1 SQVTM, CDR2 ANQGSEA. CDR3 region: CSVGSGSSDTQYF. The CDR3 nucleotides are TGCAGCGTTGGTAGCGGGAGCTCCGATACGCAGTATTTT.

On this clone itself: Different DNA sequences within this sample yield the same CDR3. This chain uses TRBV5-6 with TRBJ2-1, with D tentatively TRBD2 (6 bases). The CDR3 is made up of 15 amino acids. CDR1 and CDR2 (germline): SGHDT, YYEEEE. The V end lost 2 bases, the J end lost 0 bases, and 9 bases lay between the germline ends. The CDR3 DNA sequence: TGTGCCAGCAGCTTCGGGGGAAGCTCCTACAATGAGCAGTTCTTC. As protein: CASSFGGSSYNEQFF. The whole variable domain, remainder taken from reference TRBV5-6 and TRBJ2-1, is DAGVTQSPTHLIKTRGQQVTLRCSPKSGHDTVSWYQQALGQGPQFIFQYYEEEERQRGNFPDRFSGHQFPNYSSELNVNALLLGDSALYLCASSFGGSSYNEQFFGPGTRLTVL.

This clone has a single count. This rearrangement joins TRBV7-3 to TRBJ2-3; D is undetermined. Trimming took 4 bases from V and 10 from J, leaving 15 bases between them. Germline V gives CDR1 SGHTA, CDR2 FQGTGA. This CDR3 spans 13 amino acids. CDR3 DNA sequence: TGTGCCAGCAGCTCCGGGTGGAAGAAGGCGCAGTATTTT. This encodes CASSSGWKKAQYF.

This chain uses TRBV6-4 with TRBJ2-1; TRBD2 is a possible D gene (5 bases). V gave up 5 bases and J gave up 10 bases, with 18 bases separating them. CDR1 MRHNA and CDR2 SNTAGT come from the germline V gene. CDR3 size: 14 residues. CDR3 bases: TGTGCCAGCAGTCCCGGGGTGGGAGTTTACGAGCAGTTCTTC. The encoded protein is CASSPGVGVYEQFF.

The chain links TRBV18 to TRBJ1-1, with unresolved D. The V gene lost 2 bases and the J gene lost 4 bases, with 5 bases spanning the gap. CDR3 length: 12 residues. The germline V gene has CDR1 KGHSH and CDR2 LQKENI. The CDR3 spells CASSPGSTEAFF. The CDR3 DNA is TGTGCCAGCTCACCAGGTAGCACTGAAGCTTTCTTT.

The CDR3 DNA reads as TGTGCCAGCAGCTTACGGGGACAGGGTCGTGGTTCACCCCTCCACTTT. Protein sequence: CASSLRGQGRGSPLHF. The V gene is TRBV7-2, the J gene TRBJ1-6; TRBD1 aligns across 9 bases. The ends lost 2 bases at V and 9 bases at J; junction bases unmatched: 8. This CDR3 spans 16 amino acids. CDR1 is SGHTA, CDR2 FQGNSA, per germline.

In this sample, this clone turned up once. The rearrangement links TRBV5-4 to TRBJ2-1, with TRBD1 identical over 10 bases. There are 15 residues in the CDR3. The germline gives CDR1 SGHNT, CDR2 YYREEE (reference sequence). Trimming cost V 3 bases and J 7 bases; bases outside gene matches: 7. CDR3 amino acids: CASSSPGQGWNEQFF. CDR3 sequence (DNA): TGTGCCAGCAGCTCCCCGGGACAGGGGTGGAATGAGCAGTTCTTC.

This chain joins TRBV5-5 and TRBJ1-2, with TRBD1 as a possible D gene (5 bases). The ends were cut back, 5 bases at V and 4 bases at J, with 15 bases in the middle. The CDR3 is 14 amino acids. Germline V gene lookup returns CDR1 SGHKS and CDR2 YYEKEE (reference sequence). The CDR3 bases are TGTGCCAGCAGACTTCTGGGGGTCGGCTATGGCTACACCTTC. Its translation: CASRLLGVGYGYTF.

The CDR3 DNA is TGTGCCAGCAGCCACGGACTAAACACCGGGGAGCTGTTTTTT. Translated: CASSHGLNTGELFF. This chain joins TRBV6-1 and TRBJ2-2; D perhaps matches TRBD2 (6 bases). V gave up 6 bases and J gave up 2 bases, with 10 bases separating them. CDR1 MNHNS and CDR2 SASEGT come from the germline V gene. The CDR3 extends over 14 amino acids.

The genes are TRBV5-8 and TRBJ2-3, with 9 bases matching TRBD1. Germline CDR1 SGHTS, CDR2 YDEGEE. Trimming at V came to 7 bases and at J to 1 base, leaving 1 base not matched to a gene. CDR3 length: 13 residues. The CDR3 sequence is CASGDRGTDTQYF. The CDR3 region has the DNA TGTGCCAGCGGGGACAGGGGCACAGATACGCAGTATTTT.

The chain employs TRBV5-1 and TRBJ2-5; D call uncertain. The germline V and J ends were trimmed by 4 bases and 2 bases, with 6 bases remaining between them. CDR1 and CDR2 (germline): SGHRS, YFSETQ. The CDR3 is 12 amino acids. The CDR3 loop is CASSPTQETQYF. For the CDR3, the DNA is TGCGCCAGCAGCCCTACGCAAGAGACCCAGTACTTC.